The sample holds many counts of the clone carrying this T cell receptor beta chain. Its antigen is not identified. Researchers amplified the TCR beta CDR3 regions from RNA transcripts. HTBI primers were the set used in a first-round RT-PCR of the TCR CDR3. TCRdb reprocessed the multiplex PCR reads with MiXCR, giving one entry per CDR3 protein. The sample consists of around 300,000 distinct CDR3 sequences, roughly an eighth of them appearing once. Diagnoses were made from clinical symptoms, serum measures (thyroxine and TRAb), thyroid ultrasound and orbital computed tomography. This entry belongs to a study of T cells in Graves' hyperthyroidism and ophthalmopathy. Findings and caveats of the study: From stable hyperthyroidism, ophthalmopathy was set apart by a 13 V-J model.

Material: blood. The receptor was isolated from a woman aged 40 to 50 with Graves' hyperthyroidism.

The CDR3 reads CATSSLRGRPQETQYF. DNA of the CDR3: TGTGCCACCAGCAGCCTCCGTGGGCGGCCCCAAGAGACCCAGTACTTC. The chain uses TRBV15 and TRBJ2-5; no reliable D call. V lost 3 bases and J lost 1, with 15 bases in between. CDR3 size: 16 residues. Germline CDR1 and CDR2: LNHNV and YYDKDF (reference sequence). Using reference TRBV15 and TRBJ2-5 for the parts outside the CDR3, the full variable domain is DAMVIQNPRYQVTQFGKPVTLSCSQTLNHNVMYWYQQKSSQAPKLLFHYYDKDFNNEADTPDNFQSRRPNTSFCFLDIRSPGLGDTAMYLCATSSLRGRPQETQYFGPGTRLLVL.